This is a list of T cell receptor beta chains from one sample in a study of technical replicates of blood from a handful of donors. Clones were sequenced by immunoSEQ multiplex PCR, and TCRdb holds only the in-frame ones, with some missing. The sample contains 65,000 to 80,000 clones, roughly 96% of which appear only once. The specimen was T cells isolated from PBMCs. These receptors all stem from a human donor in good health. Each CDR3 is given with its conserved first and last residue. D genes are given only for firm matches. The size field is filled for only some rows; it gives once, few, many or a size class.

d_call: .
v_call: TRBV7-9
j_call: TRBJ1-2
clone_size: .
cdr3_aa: CASSLGGTGNGYTF
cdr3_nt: TGTGCCAGCAGCTTAGGGGGAACAGGGAATGGCTACACCTTC

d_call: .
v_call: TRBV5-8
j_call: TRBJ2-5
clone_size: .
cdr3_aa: CASSLRGGETQYF
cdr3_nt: TGTGCCAGCAGCTTGAGGGGGGGAGAGACCCAGTACTTC

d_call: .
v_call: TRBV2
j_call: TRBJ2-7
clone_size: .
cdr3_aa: CASSIQGLSYEQYF
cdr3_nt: TGTGCCAGCAGTATACAGGGACTAAGCTACGAGCAGTACTTC

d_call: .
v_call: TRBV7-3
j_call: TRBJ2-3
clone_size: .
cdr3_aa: CASSITGLLTDTQYF
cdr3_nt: TGTGCCAGCAGCATCACAGGGTTGCTCACAGATACGCAGTATTTT

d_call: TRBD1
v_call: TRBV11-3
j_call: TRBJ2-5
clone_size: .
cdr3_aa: CASSLDSTGRETQYF
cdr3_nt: TGTGCCAGCAGCTTAGACTCGACAGGGCGCGAGACCCAGTACTTC

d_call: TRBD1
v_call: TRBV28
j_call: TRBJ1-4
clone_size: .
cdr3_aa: CASSLGTGINEKLFF
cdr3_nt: TGTGCCAGCAGTTTAGGGACAGGGATTAATGAAAAACTGTTTTTT

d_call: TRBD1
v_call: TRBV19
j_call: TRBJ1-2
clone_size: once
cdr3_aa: CASSTTGDYGYTF
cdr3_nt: TGTGCCAGCTCGACGACAGGGGACTATGGCTACACCTTC

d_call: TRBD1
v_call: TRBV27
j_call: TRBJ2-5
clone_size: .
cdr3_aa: CASSSTGLGTQYF
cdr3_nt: TGTGCCAGCAGTTCGACAGGGCTTGGGACCCAGTACTTC

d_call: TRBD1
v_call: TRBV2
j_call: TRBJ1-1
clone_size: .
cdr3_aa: CASTKNRGNTEAFF
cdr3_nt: TGTGCCAGCACTAAAAACAGGGGGAACACTGAAGCTTTCTTT

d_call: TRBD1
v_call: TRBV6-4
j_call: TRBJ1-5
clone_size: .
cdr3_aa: CASREQGQSNQPQHF
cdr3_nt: TGTGCCAGCAGAGAACAGGGGCAAAGCAATCAGCCCCAGCATTTT

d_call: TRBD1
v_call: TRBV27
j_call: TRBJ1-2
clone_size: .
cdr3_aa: CASSLSGTGAGYTF
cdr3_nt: TGTGCCAGCAGTTTATCGGGGACAGGGGCGGGCTACACCTTC

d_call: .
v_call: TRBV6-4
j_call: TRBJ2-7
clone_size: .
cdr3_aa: CASSDSMGIIRGRTYEQYF
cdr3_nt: TGTGCCAGCAGTGACTCGATGGGGATAATCAGAGGGCGTACGTACGAGCAGTACTTC

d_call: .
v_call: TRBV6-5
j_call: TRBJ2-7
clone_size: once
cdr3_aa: CASSSSGSGPYEQYF
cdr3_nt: TGTGCCAGCAGTTCCTCGGGCTCAGGGCCCTACGAGCAGTACTTC

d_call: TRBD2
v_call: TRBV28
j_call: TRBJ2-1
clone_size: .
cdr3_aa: CASSTRTSGGYNEQFF
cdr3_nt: TGTGCCAGCAGTACCCGTACTAGCGGGGGTTACAATGAGCAGTTCTTC

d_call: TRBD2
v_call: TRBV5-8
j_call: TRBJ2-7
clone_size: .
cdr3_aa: CASSWGGAGFYEQYF
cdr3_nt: TGTGCCAGCAGCTGGGGGGGAGCGGGATTCTACGAGCAGTACTTC

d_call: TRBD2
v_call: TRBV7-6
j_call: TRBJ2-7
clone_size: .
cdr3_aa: CASSFRTSGSYEQYF
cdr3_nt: TGTGCCAGCAGCTTTAGGACTAGCGGCTCCTACGAGCAGTACTTC

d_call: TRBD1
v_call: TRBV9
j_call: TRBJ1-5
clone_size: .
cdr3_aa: CASSVEPGGEGQPQHF
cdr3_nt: TGTGCCAGCAGCGTAGAGCCAGGGGGCGAGGGACAGCCCCAGCATTTT

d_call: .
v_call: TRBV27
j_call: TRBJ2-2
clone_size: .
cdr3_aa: CASSPRTPPNTGELFF
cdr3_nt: TGTGCCAGCAGTCCGCGGACTCCTCCGAACACCGGGGAGCTGTTTTTT

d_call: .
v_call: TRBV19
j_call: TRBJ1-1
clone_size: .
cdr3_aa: CASRELNTEAFF
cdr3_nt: TGTGCCAGCCGCGAGTTGAACACTGAAGCTTTCTTT

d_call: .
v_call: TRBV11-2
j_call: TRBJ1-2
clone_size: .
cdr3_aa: CASSLGQNGYTF
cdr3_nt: TGTGCCAGCAGCCTCGGACAGAATGGCTACACCTTC

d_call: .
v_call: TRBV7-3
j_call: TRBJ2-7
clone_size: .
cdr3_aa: CASNLRDYEQYF
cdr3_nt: TGTGCCAGCAACCTGCGGGATTACGAGCAGTACTTC

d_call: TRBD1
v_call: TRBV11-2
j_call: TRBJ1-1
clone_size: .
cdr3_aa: CASSLALLGQGKNTEAFF
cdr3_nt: TGTGCCAGCAGCTTAGCTTTATTGGGACAGGGGAAGAACACTGAAGCTTTCTTT

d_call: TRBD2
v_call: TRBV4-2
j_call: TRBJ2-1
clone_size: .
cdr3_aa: CASSQDPGLVFF
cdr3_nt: TGTGCCAGCAGCCAAGACCCTGGACTAGTGTTCTTC

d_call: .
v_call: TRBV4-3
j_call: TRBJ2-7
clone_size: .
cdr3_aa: CASSWTEEAYEQYF
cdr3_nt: TGCGCCAGCAGCTGGACAGAGGAGGCCTACGAGCAGTACTTC

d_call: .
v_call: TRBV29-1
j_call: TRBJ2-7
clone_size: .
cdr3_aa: CSVGDRFDEQYF
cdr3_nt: TGCAGCGTGGGAGACAGGTTCGACGAGCAGTACTTC

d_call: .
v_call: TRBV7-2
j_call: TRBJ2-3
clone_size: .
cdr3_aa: CASSPPGGTTDTQYF
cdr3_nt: TGTGCCAGCAGCCCCCCTGGGGGGACCACAGATACGCAGTATTTT

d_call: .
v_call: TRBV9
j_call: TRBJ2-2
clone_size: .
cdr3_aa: CASSAASGTGELFF
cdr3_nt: TGTGCCAGCAGCGCGGCAAGCGGAACCGGGGAGCTGTTTTTT

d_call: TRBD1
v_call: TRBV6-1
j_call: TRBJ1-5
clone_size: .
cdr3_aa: CASRGTGGSEQPQHF
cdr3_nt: TGTGCCAGCAGGGGGACAGGGGGCTCAGAACAGCCCCAGCATTTT

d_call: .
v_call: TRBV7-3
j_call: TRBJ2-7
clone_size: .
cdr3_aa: CASSLNRAGIEQYF
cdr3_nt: TGTGCCAGCAGCTTAAACAGGGCCGGTATCGAGCAGTACTTC

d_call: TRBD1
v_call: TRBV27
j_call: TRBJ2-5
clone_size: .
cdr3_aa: CASSLRDRSRETQYF
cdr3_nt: TGTGCCAGCAGTTTACGGGACAGGTCAAGGGAGACCCAGTACTTC

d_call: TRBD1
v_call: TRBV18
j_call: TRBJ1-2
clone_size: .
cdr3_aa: CASSPGQDQNYGYTF
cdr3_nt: TGTGCCAGCTCACCGGGACAGGACCAAAACTATGGCTACACCTTC

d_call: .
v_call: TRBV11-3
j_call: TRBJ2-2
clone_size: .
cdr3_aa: CASSLGGAGELFF
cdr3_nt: TGTGCCAGCAGCTTAGGAGGTGCCGGGGAGCTGTTTTTT

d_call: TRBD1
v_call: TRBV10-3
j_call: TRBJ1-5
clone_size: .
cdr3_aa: CGPRDRAQPQHF
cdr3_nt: TGTGGCCCCCGGGACAGGGCACAGCCCCAGCATTTT

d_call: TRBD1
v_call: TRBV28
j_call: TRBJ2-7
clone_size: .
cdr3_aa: CASSFAGTGKDHEQYF
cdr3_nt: TGTGCCAGCAGTTTTGCCGGGACAGGGAAAGACCACGAGCAGTACTTC

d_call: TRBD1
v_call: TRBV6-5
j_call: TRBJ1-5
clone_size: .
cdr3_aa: CASSSRGSNQPQHF
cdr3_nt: TGTGCCAGCAGTTCCAGGGGGAGCAATCAGCCCCAGCATTTT

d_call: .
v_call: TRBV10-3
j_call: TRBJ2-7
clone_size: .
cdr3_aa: CAIRKTGMEGATYEQYF
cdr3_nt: TGTGCCATCAGGAAGACAGGGATGGAGGGAGCGACCTACGAGCAGTACTTC

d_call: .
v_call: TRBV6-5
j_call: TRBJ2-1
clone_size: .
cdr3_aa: CASSYSVGEIRNEQFF
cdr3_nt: TGTGCCAGCAGTTACTCGGTAGGGGAAATTCGCAATGAGCAGTTCTTC

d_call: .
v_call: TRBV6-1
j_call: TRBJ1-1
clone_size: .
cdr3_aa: CASSALSGARTEAFF
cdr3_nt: TGTGCCAGCAGTGCCCTTAGCGGGGCGCGGACTGAAGCTTTCTTT

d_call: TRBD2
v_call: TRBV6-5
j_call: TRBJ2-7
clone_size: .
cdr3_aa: CASSYSGGRASEQYF
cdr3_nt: TGTGCCAGCAGTTACTCGGGCGGGAGGGCTTCCGAGCAGTACTTC

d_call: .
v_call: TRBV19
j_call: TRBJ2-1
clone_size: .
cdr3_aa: CASNGNTGGHEQFF
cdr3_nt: TGTGCCAGTAATGGAAACACCGGAGGGCATGAGCAGTTCTTC

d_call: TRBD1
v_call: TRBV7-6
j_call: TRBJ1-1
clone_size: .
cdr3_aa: CASSLGADRVNTEAFF
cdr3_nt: TGTGCCAGCAGCTTAGGGGCCGACAGGGTGAACACTGAAGCTTTCTTT

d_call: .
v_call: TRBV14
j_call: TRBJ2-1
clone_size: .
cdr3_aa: CASSQGLRRFF
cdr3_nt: TGTGCCAGCAGCCAAGGGTTGCGGCGGTTCTTC

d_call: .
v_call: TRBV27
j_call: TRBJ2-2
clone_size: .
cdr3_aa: CASSATRNGELFF
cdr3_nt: TGTGCCAGCAGTGCTACTAGAAACGGGGAGCTGTTTTTT

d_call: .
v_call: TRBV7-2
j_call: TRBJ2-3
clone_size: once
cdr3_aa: CASSQRLVVRADTQYF
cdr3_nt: TGTGCCAGCAGCCAAAGACTAGTTGTGAGGGCAGATACGCAGTATTTT

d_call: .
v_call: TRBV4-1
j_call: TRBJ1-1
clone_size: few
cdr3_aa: CASSQDRRDLAFF
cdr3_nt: TGCGCCAGCAGCCAAGACCGTCGGGATTTGGCTTTCTTT

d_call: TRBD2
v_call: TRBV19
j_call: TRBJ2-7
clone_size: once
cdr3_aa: CASKGLADYEQYF
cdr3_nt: TGTGCCAGCAAGGGACTAGCGGACTACGAGCAGTACTTC

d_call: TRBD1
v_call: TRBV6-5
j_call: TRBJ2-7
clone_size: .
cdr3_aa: CASLGQGSYEQYF
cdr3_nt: TGTGCCAGCCTCGGACAGGGAAGCTACGAGCAGTACTTC